This T cell receptor (beta chain) is from a study of T cell responses to AZD1222 COVID-19 vaccine. Study-level information: The study pooled second doses at about 4 or about 12 weeks. General study points: Donors were mostly white British, more females; clonal diversity possibly underestimated. The number of AZD1222 recipients seropositive at baseline was only five or six.

Profiled with immunoSEQ multiplex PCR; TCRdb holds only in-frame clones, not every one. The repertoire holds more than 100,000 clones, 80% to 90% seen once, with approximately 3.4% in the top ten. Per germline, CDR1 ENHRY and CDR2 SYGVKD. This CDR3 is built from 19 residues. V was trimmed by 4 bases and J by 1 base, leaving 25 bases between them. This clone was detected a few times. Its antigen remains unidentified. The sequences come from peripheral blood, collected on day 0 of AZD1222 vaccination. The TCR originated in an adult in good health. The chain is built from TRBV10-3 and TRBJ1-2; D might be TRBD1 (6 bases). CDR3 amino acids: CAISGLNGRGLPLNYGYTF. In DNA form, the CDR3 reads TGTGCCATCAGTGGACTAAACGGCAGGGGCCTTCCCCTTAACTATGGCTACACCTTC.